This T cell receptor beta chain was identified in a study of post-analysis software for immune sequencing data. Points from the study as a whole: In patients, TRBV5-6, TRBV5-1 and TRBV20-1 belonged to five or six TRBV segments found more frequently than in controls.

Tagging with unique molecular identifiers was a feature of the TCR beta cDNA libraries. Approximately 500,000 cDNA molecules were recovered from an input of about 0.9 to 10 million T cells. A single record per CDR3 protein comes from TCRdb applying MiXCR to the PCR reads. Seen here are a few hundred thousand distinct CDR3 sequences, 36% observed once, and the top ten hold under 5.5%. A note on this clonotype: Its antigen is still unknown.

Between the trimmed V and J ends, which lost 7 bases and 3 bases, there was a span of 11 bases. This CDR3 has 13 amino acids. Sequenced input: blood. The rearrangement uses TRBV12-3 or TRBV12-4 and TRBJ2-3, with D possibly called TRBD1 or TRBD2 (5 bases each). The receptor was isolated from a girl aged 10-17 years with multiple sclerosis. CDR3 coding DNA: TGTGCCAGCATGAGAGGGGCAACAGATACGCAGTATTTT. Amino acid sequence: CASMRGATDTQYF.